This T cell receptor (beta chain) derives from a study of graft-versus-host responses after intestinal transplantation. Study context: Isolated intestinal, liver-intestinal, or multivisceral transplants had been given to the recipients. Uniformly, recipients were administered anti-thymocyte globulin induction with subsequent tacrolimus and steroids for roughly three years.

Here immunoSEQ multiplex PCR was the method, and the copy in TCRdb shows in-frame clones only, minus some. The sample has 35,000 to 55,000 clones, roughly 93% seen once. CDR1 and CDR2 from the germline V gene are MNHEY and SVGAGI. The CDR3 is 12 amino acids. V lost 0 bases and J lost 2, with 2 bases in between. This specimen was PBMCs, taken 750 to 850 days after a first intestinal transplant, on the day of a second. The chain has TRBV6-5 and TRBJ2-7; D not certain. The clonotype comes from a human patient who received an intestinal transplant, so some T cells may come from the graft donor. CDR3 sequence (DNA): TGTGCCAGCAGTTACTCAGCCTACGAGCAGTACTTC. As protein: CASSYSAYEQYF.